These 9 T cell receptor beta chains came from one sample sequenced in a study of identical twins. One entry per CDR3 protein results from TCRdb running MiXCR on the 5' RACE reads. Of more than 400,000 distinct CDR3 sequences in the sample, around 15% are singletons; the top ten hold roughly 0.42%. These sequences were also reported in another study, on yellow fever vaccine responses in identical twins.

The sequenced material came from CD4+ T cells sorted from blood. Receptors were obtained from a woman aged 18-30 years in good health.

Ten or more counts support this clonotype. The CDR3, as DNA: TGTGCCAGCAGTCCCCTTAACGGCTACACCTTC. Residues: CASSPLNGYTF. This chain joins TRBV12-3 or TRBV12-4 and TRBJ1-2; no definite D call. The ends were cut back, 5 bases at V and 8 bases at J, with 9 bases in the middle. The CDR3 loop spans 11 amino acids.

This clonotype has just a few counts. The V call is TRBV10-3, the J call TRBJ2-7; D gene ambiguous. The ends were cut back, 10 bases at V and 3 bases at J, with 10 bases in the middle. CDR1 is ENHRY, CDR2 SYGVKD, per germline. This CDR3 has 11 residues. CDR3 sequence (DNA): TGTGCCACCGGCGTCCACTACGAGCAGTACGTC. Residues: CATGVHYEQYV.

This clonotype was seen only a few times. The V call is TRBV4-1, the J call TRBJ2-3; unclear D gene. The CDR3 loop spans 18 amino acids. V gave up 0 bases and J gave up 0 bases, with 16 bases separating them. CDR1 MGHRA and CDR2 YSYEKL come from the germline V gene. CDR3 bases: TGCGCCAGCAGCCAAGATATTTCGTCCTACCGGAGCACAGATACGCAGTATTTT. Its translation is CASSQDISSYRSTDTQYF.

The chain joins TRBV6-2 or TRBV6-3 to TRBJ2-5; perhaps D is TRBD1 or TRBD2 (7 bases each). Germline CDR1 is MNHEY and CDR2 is SVGEGT. V lost 5 bases and J 2 bases, leaving 15 bases between the germline ends. CDR3 length: 15 amino acids. CDR3 region: CASSNRGLLQETQYF. The CDR3 nucleotides are TGTGCCAGCAGTAACAGGGGACTACTACAAGAGACCCAGTACTTC.

The chain recombines TRBV20-1 with TRBJ2-2; TRBD2 is a possible D gene (6 bases). Germline-derived CDR1 and CDR2 are DFQATT and SNEGSKA (reference sequence). V lost 6 bases to trimming and J lost 5 bases, with 19 bases between them. This CDR3 is built from 15 residues. The CDR3: CSAHVKLAGTGELFF. CDR3 bases: TGCAGTGCCCACGTGAAACTAGCAGGGACCGGGGAGCTGTTTTTT.

V gene TRBV10-3 combines with J gene TRBJ1-1; D is ambiguous. Germline CDR1 and CDR2: ENHRY and SYGVKD. This CDR3 has 12 residues. Trimming left V 10 bases short and J 5 bases short, with 14 bases between. The CDR3 DNA reads TGTGCCAACTCACCCGGAGGAACTGAAGCTTTCTTT. Residues: CANSPGGTEAFF.

The rearrangement joins TRBV6-2 or TRBV6-3 to TRBJ2-3; 8 bases match TRBD2. The CDR3 runs to 14 residues. Germline CDR1 and CDR2: MNHEY and SVGEGT. Trimming removed 7 bases from V and 2 bases from J; junction bases left unmatched: 5. CDR3 in amino acids: CASMAREATDTQYF. The CDR3 DNA reads as TGTGCCAGCATGGCGCGGGAGGCCACAGATACGCAGTATTTT.

The chain carries TRBV24-1 and TRBJ2-1; D gene unclear. The CDR3 length is 13 residues. Deletions cut 7 bases from V and 4 bases from J, with 10 bases between. Germline values: CDR1 KGHDR, CDR2 SFDVKD. The CDR3 sequence is CATRSSHYNEQFF. CDR3 nucleotide sequence: TGTGCCACCAGGTCGAGCCATTACAATGAGCAGTTCTTC.

There are a few counts of this clonotype. The chain is built from TRBV20-1 and TRBJ2-6, with D maybe TRBD2 (6 bases). CDR1 and CDR2 (germline): DFQATT, SNEGSKA (reference sequence). V was shortened by 5 bases and J by 0 bases, with 11 bases between the two germline ends. The CDR3 loop spans 15 amino acids. The CDR3 spells CSAAGRSSGANVLTF. Here the CDR3 DNA reads TGCAGTGCTGCGGGACGGAGCTCTGGGGCCAACGTCCTGACTTTC.